A selection of T cell receptor beta chains follows, all from one sample in a study of CD4 T cells in relation to SARS-CoV-2 and coronaviruses. These receptors have no identified antigens. Generated by immunoSEQ multiplex PCR, the TCRdb table keeps only in-frame clones and is missing some. The sample carries about 21,000 clones, around 72% recorded once. Sequencing was performed on CD4+ T cells from PBMCs, cultured in vitro. The receptors were gathered from a human donor in good health. The CDR3 runs from the conserved cysteine through the conserved F or W. Each record gives: J gene, V gene, CDR3 protein.

>TRBJ2-1|TRBV25-1
CASSDGHSYNEQFF
>TRBJ2-5|TRBV5-1
CASSSGGQGASWAETQYF
>TRBJ1-2|TRBV28
CASSLDRGYGYTF
>TRBJ2-3|TRBV2
CASSEALPDTQYF
>TRBJ1-5|TRBV12-5
CASGLGIPMAGNKVGNQPQHF
>TRBJ2-3|TRBV3-1/TRBV3-2
CASSQVTSGGPGQYF
>TRBJ1-2|TRBV4-1
CASSQEIRVQGAIHGYTF
>TRBJ2-7|TRBV5-6
CASSFTGGAGEQYF
>TRBJ2-3|TRBV5-1
CASSLDGTLSTDTQYF
>TRBJ2-7|TRBV6-2/TRBV6-3
CASSYWRDGGYEQYF
>TRBJ2-7|TRBV6-5
CASQRLQGAGYEQYF
>TRBJ1-1|TRBV10-3
CATQTDPNTEAFF
>TRBJ1-4|TRBV9
CASSVGATATNEKLFF
>TRBJ1-2|TRBV10-3
CAISEPDRAGYTF
>TRBJ2-2|TRBV10-1
CASSGAGLAGVGELFF
>TRBJ2-2|TRBV19
CASKPLTGELFF
>TRBJ1-3|TRBV13
CASSFAGQGGPGNTIYF
>TRBJ2-3|TRBV6-1
CASSEQGGGTDTQYF
>TRBJ2-2|TRBV5-1
CASSPRTSGSGTGELFF
>TRBJ1-1|TRBV7-2
CASSLRWDTEAFF
>TRBJ2-2|TRBV5-1
CASSPVWSGPANTGELFF
>TRBJ2-4|TRBV18
CASSMAPDRAIAKNIQYF
>TRBJ2-6|TRBV30
CAWRRRGGVGGANVLTF
>TRBJ2-7|TRBV14
CASSPVGGDEQYF
>TRBJ2-6|TRBV5-4
CASRHDRSSGANVLTF
>TRBJ2-7|TRBV7-2
CASSLGGLEAEQYF
>TRBJ2-3|TRBV4-1
CASSEDRGTDTQYF
>TRBJ2-7|TRBV7-9
CASSPSNKNEQYF
>TRBJ2-1|TRBV7-2
CASSLGQGQHEQFF
>TRBJ1-4|TRBV4-3
CASSRDTSNEKLFF
>TRBJ1-4|TRBV29-1
CSVVTNEKLFF
>TRBJ1-2|TRBV5-1
CASSSGQGGPVLYGYTF
>TRBJ2-2|TRBV2
CASSGVLNTGELFF
>TRBJ2-7|TRBV11-2
CASSLDYGPYEQYF
>TRBJ1-2|TRBV7-2
CASRHNGRGEYGYTF
>TRBJ2-2|TRBV4-1
CASSRGRGELFF
>TRBJ2-1|TRBV30
CAWSKASSYNEQFF
>TRBJ2-3|TRBV12-3/TRBV12-4
CASSPRSDTQYF
>TRBJ2-3|TRBV7-3
CASSFGLNTDTQYF
>TRBJ1-2|TRBV19
CASSIGAGPYGYTF
>TRBJ2-2|TRBV6-5
CASSYSPGNLGELFF
>TRBJ2-1|TRBV27
CASSPGTSGNNEQFF
>TRBJ1-1|TRBV2
CADTGGIQNTEAFF
>TRBJ2-1|TRBV25-1
CASSSGQGLVNEQFF
>TRBJ1-1|TRBV6-5
CASRGKTVGNTEAFF
>TRBJ1-2|TRBV5-6
CASSLRRGADYGYTF
>TRBJ2-2|TRBV4-1
CASRHLYRSNTGELFF
>TRBJ1-1|TRBV18
CASSPNALGGSTEAFF
>TRBJ2-7|TRBV3-1/TRBV3-2
CASSQGLAGGPGSYEQYF
>TRBJ2-7|TRBV5-4
CASSWGTSGYEQYF
>TRBJ2-7|TRBV4-1
CASSPPAGRGSYEQYF
>TRBJ1-5|TRBV27
CASSRTQGGRTQPQHF
>TRBJ1-5|TRBV19
CASSSTRDRGRGNQPQHF
>TRBJ2-2|TRBV10-1
CASSGGEDTGELFF
>TRBJ1-6|TRBV9
CASSGRQPGGSYNSPLHF
>TRBJ2-2|TRBV5-1
CASSQDRVNTGELFF
>TRBJ1-1|TRBV6-2/TRBV6-3
CASSYYSDWPFF
>TRBJ1-2|TRBV9
CASSPRGGDFGNYGYTF
>TRBJ2-1|TRBV19
CASSAGINEQFF